A single sample is the source of the 16 T cell receptor beta chains below, sequenced in a study of blood T cells in healthy people across ages. Alongside a J-beta primer mix, a sample-barcoded 5' primer served in a second PCR lasting about 6 to 12 cycles. MiXCR, applied by TCRdb to the 5' RACE reads, yields one record per CDR3 protein. Among roughly 800,000 distinct CDR3 sequences listed, 55% to 75% were seen once. The sample was blood. The source is a man aged 25 to 40 in good health.

The chain has TRBV6-6 and TRBJ1-4, with 7 bases fitting TRBD1. CDR1 MNHNY and CDR2 SVGAGI come from the germline V gene (reference sequence). V trimming: 5 bases; J trimming: 8 bases; junction bases outside the gene matches: 14. The CDR3 totals 16 residues. CDR3 coding DNA: TGTGCCAGCAGTACGACCCCACAGGGGTTATCAGAAAAACTGTTTTTT. The encoded protein is CASSTTPQGLSEKLFF.

The chain has TRBV12-3 or TRBV12-4 and TRBJ2-7; 7 nucleotides agree with TRBD1. This CDR3 has 14 amino acids. V lost 1 base to trimming and J lost 3 bases; unmatched junction nucleotides: 3. CDR3 sequence reads: CASSLEGARYEQYF. As DNA, the CDR3 is TGTGCCAGCAGTTTAGAGGGGGCCCGCTACGAGCAGTACTTC.

The chain is built from TRBV7-6 and TRBJ2-2; possible D gene TRBD1, 5 bases. The CDR3 spans 17 residues. Germline V CDR1 and CDR2: SGHVS, FNYEAQ. Trimming took 1 base from V and 0 from J, leaving 12 bases between them. The DNA of the CDR3 is TGTGCCAGCAGCTTAGTACAAGGGGCCACGAACACCGGGGAGCTGTTTTTT. Its protein product is CASSLVQGATNTGELFF.

The genes are TRBV11-2 and TRBJ1-6, with D hard to call. The ends were cut back, 4 bases at V and 8 bases at J, with 3 bases in the middle. This CDR3 has 11 amino acids. Per the germline V gene, CDR1 is SGHAT and CDR2 is FQNNGV. The CDR3 DNA sequence: TGTGCCAGCAGCTCGGATTCACCCCTCCACTTT. Protein sequence: CASSSDSPLHF.

The chain joins TRBV6-6 to TRBJ2-5; perhaps TRBD1 as D (7 bases). Germline V gives CDR1 MNHNY, CDR2 SVGAGI (reference sequence). Trimming stripped 5 bases from V and 3 bases from J, with 16 bases between. The CDR3 has 15 amino acids. This CDR3 is CASSRLGGGEETQYF. The CDR3 bases are TGTGCCAGCAGTCGACTAGGAGGGGGCGAAGAGACCCAGTACTTC.

This clonotype was detected many times. The chain uses TRBV5-1 and TRBJ2-3; D remains unclear. Trimming stripped 4 bases from V and 5 bases from J, with 14 bases between. Germline loops: CDR1 SGHRS, CDR2 YFSETQ. This CDR3 is 14 amino acids long. The DNA for the CDR3 is TGCGCCAGCAGCGCATCCCGACCTGAAGATACGCAGTATTTT. Its translation: CASSASRPEDTQYF.

The genes are TRBV6-2 or TRBV6-3 and TRBJ1-5, with 7 bases matching TRBD1. The CDR3 contains 16 residues. CDR1 MNHEY and CDR2 SVGEGT come from the germline V gene. V gave up 2 bases and J gave up 1 base; unmatched junction bases: 5. CDR3 sequence (DNA): TGTGCCAGCAGTTACCTGGGGACAGCAAGCAATCAGCCCCAGCATTTT. As protein: CASSYLGTASNQPQHF.

The count of this clonotype is one. The chain carries TRBV7-9 and TRBJ2-1; TRBD1 matches 11 bases. The end of the DNA aligns better with TRBJ2-7, so the J call may be wrong. The CDR3 runs 15 residues. CDR1 SEHNR and CDR2 FQNEAQ come from the germline V gene (reference sequence). CDR3 amino acids: CASSPRTGGGDEQYF. In DNA form, the CDR3 reads TGTGCCAGCAGCCCTCGGACAGGGGGCGGCGACGAGCAGTACTTC.

The CDR3 region is CASSYTYSNQPQHF. Here the CDR3 DNA reads TGTGCCAGCAGTTACACCTATAGCAATCAGCCCCAGCATTTT. V gene TRBV7-2 combines with J gene TRBJ1-5, with unresolved D. Deletions cut 6 bases from V and 0 bases from J, with 9 bases between. CDR1 is SGHTA and CDR2 is FQGNSA in the germline V gene. The CDR3 is 14 amino acids. Supplemented by reference TRBV7-2 and TRBJ1-5, the full variable domain reads GAGVSQSPSNKVTEKGKDVELRCDPISGHTALYWYRQSLGQGLEFLIYFQGNSAPDKSGLPSDRFSAERTGGSVSTLTIQRTQQEDSAVYLCASSYTYSNQPQHFGDGTRLSIL.

This clonotype was seen many times. The J gene is TRBJ1-2, the V gene TRBV29-1; D not certain. The CDR3 runs to 11 residues. Per germline, CDR1 SQVTM and CDR2 ANQGSEA. The germline V and J ends were trimmed by 3 bases and 5 bases, with 7 bases remaining between them. The CDR3 region is CSVERGYGYTF. The CDR3 DNA follows: TGCAGCGTTGAGAGAGGGTATGGCTACACCTTC.

The chain couples TRBV11-3 to TRBJ2-3; D uncertain. Germline V CDR1 and CDR2: SGHNT, YENEEA. Trimming stripped 1 base from V and 2 bases from J, with 10 bases between. This CDR3 is 15 amino acids long. CDR3 in amino acids: CASSLARGSTDTQYF. The CDR3 coding sequence is TGTGCCAGCAGCTTAGCTAGAGGATCCACAGATACGCAGTATTTT.

V usage is TRBV10-3 and J usage is TRBJ2-5; D is perhaps TRBD1 (6 bases). V was pared by 10 bases and J by 11 bases, with 20 bases between. Germline CDR1 reads ENHRY; CDR2 reads SYGVKD. This CDR3 has 12 amino acids. CDR3 residues: CATSGRDNEQYF. CDR3 sequence (DNA): TGTGCCACGTCCGGCCGGGACAATGAGCAGTACTTC.

The CDR3 sequence: CSASNAGMMETQYF. CDR3 nucleotides: TGCAGTGCTAGTAATGCAGGGATGATGGAGACCCAGTACTTC. This rearrangement joins TRBV20-1 to TRBJ2-7; tentative D call: TRBD1 (5 bases). With the DNA end fitting TRBJ2-5 better, the J assignment may be wrong. The CDR3 runs 14 residues. Germline CDR1 is DFQATT and CDR2 is SNEGSKA (reference sequence).

The chain uses TRBV29-1 and TRBJ2-3; TRBD2 matches at 7 bases. The CDR3 loop spans 14 amino acids. Germline CDR1 and CDR2: SQVTM and ANQGSEA. V was pared by 4 bases and J by 2 bases, with 6 bases of the junction left unmatched. The CDR3, as DNA: TGCAGCGTTGCGGGCGGGAGTGTCACAGATACGCAGTATTTT. This codes for CSVAGGSVTDTQYF.

V and J are TRBV2 and TRBJ2-7, with TRBD1 matching 8 bases. The trim removed 5 bases at V and 3 bases at J, leaving 18 bases unmatched. CDR1 is SNHLY and CDR2 is FYNNEI in the germline V gene. The CDR3 consists of 18 residues. CDR3 in amino acids: CASSITPIRGQESYEQYF. As DNA, the CDR3 is TGTGCCAGCAGTATAACCCCGATACGGGGACAGGAGAGCTACGAGCAGTACTTC. Full variable domain (missing parts from reference TRBV2 and TRBJ2-7): EPEVTQTPSHQVTQMGQEVILRCVPISNHLYFYWYRQILGQKVEFLVSFYNNEISEKSEIFDDQFSVERPDGSNFTLKIRSTKLEDSAMYFCASSITPIRGQESYEQYFGPGTRLTVT.

The rearrangement links TRBV6-2 or TRBV6-3 to TRBJ2-1; D perhaps matches TRBD2 (7 bases). The V end lost 2 bases, the J end lost 8 bases, and 10 bases lay between the germline ends. CDR3 size: 13 residues. From germline, CDR1 is MNHEY and CDR2 SVGEGT. The CDR3 DNA reads TGTGCCAGCAGTTACAGGGGGAGGGATGAGCAGTTCTTC. Its protein is CASSYRGRDEQFF.